This T cell receptor (beta chain) comes out of a study of blood T cell repertoires in COVID-19. Whole-study context: T cells, B-cell-depleted T cells, or PBMCs supplied cDNA or gDNA.

Authors' processing steps: For nucleated cells, counts were estimated from reference gene primer amplification. Method: immunoSEQ multiplex PCR; TCRdb's copy keeps in-frame clones and lacks some. V and J calls and clone size are as listed in that table; D and trimming were resolved from the DNA. This table has 200,000 to 250,000 clones, 80% to 90% appearing once. From germline, CDR1 is SGHAT and CDR2 FQNNGV. The trim removed 2 bases at V and 0 bases at J, leaving 1 base unmatched. This CDR3 spans 15 amino acids. V and J are TRBV11-2 and TRBJ2-3, with 8 nucleotides matching TRBD2. Material for sequencing was peripheral blood. This receptor was taken from a woman at least 80 years old with acute or convalescent COVID-19. The CDR3 DNA sequence: TGTGCCAGCAGCTTACGCGGGGGGAGCACAGATACGCAGTATTTT. Its protein is CASSLRGGSTDTQYF.